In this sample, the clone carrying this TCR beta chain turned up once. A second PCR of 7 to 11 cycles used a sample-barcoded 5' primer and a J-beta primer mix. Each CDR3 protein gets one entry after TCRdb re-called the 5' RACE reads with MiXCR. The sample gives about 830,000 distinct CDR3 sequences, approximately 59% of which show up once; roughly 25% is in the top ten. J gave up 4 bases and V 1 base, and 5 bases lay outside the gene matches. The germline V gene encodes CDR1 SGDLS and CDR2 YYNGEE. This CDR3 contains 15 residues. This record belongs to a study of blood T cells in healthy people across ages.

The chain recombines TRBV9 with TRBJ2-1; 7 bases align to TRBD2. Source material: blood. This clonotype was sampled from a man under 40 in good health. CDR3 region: CASSVRLAEYNEQFF. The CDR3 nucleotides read TGTGCCAGCAGCGTACGGCTAGCGGAATACAATGAGCAGTTCTTC. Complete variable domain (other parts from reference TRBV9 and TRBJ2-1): DSGVTQTPKHLITATGQRVTLRCSPRSGDLSVYWYQQSLDQGLQFLIQYYNGEERAKGNILERFSAQQFPDLHSELNLSSLELGDSALYFCASSVRLAEYNEQFFGPGTRLTVL.